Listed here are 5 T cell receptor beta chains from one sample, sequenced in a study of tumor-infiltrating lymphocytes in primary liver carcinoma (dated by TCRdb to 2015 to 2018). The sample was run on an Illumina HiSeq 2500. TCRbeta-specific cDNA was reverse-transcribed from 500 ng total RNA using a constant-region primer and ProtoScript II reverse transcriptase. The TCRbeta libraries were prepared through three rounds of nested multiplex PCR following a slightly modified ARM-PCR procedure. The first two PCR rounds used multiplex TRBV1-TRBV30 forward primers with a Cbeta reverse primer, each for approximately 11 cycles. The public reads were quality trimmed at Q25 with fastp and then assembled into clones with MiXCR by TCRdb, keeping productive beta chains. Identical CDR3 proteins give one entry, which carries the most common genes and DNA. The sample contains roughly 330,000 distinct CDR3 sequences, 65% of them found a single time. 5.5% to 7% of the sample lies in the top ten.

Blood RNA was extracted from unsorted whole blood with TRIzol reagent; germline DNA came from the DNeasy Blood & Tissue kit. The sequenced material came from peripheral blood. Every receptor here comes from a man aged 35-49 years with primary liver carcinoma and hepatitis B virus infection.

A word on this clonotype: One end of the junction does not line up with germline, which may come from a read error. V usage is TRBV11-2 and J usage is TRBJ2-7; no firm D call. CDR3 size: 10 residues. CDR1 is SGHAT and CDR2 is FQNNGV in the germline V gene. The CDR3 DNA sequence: TGTGCCAGCGGCTTTAGCGAGCAGTACTTC. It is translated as CASGFSEQYF. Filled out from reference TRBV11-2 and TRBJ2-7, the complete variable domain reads EAGVAQSPRYKIIEKRQSVAFWCNPISGHATLYWYQQILGQGPKLLIQFQNNGVVDDSQLPKDRFSAERLKGVDSTLKIQPAKLEDSAVYLCASGFSEQYFGPGTRLTVT.

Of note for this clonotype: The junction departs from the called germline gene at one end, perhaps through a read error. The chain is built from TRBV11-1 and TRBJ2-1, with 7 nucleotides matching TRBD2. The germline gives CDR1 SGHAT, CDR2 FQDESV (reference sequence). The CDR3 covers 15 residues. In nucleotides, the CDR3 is TGTACCAGCAGTTTCGAGGGAGGGACCTACAATGACCAGTTCTTC. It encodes CTSSFEGGTYNDQFF.

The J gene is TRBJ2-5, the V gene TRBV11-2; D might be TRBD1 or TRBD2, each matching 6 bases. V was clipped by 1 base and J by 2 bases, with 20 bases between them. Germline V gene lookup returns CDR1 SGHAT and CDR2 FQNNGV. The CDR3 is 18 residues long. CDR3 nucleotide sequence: TGTGCCAGCAGCTTAGTCCAACCGGTACGGGGGCTTCAAGAGACCCAGTACTTC. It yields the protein CASSLVQPVRGLQETQYF.

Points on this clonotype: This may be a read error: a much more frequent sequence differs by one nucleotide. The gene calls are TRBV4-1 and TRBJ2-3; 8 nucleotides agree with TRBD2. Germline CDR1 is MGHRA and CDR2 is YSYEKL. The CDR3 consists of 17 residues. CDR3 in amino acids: CASSQDRGGTFPDRQYF. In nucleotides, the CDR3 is TGCGCCAGCAGCCAAGATCGGGGGGGCACCTTTCCAGATAGGCAGTATTTT.

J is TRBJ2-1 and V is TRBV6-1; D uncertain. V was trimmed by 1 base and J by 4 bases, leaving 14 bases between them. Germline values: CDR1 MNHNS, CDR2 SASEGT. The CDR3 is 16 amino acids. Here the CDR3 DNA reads TGTGCCAGCAGTGAAGTTAATGGACCCCCTTACAATGAGCAGTTCTTC. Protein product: CASSEVNGPPYNEQFF.